These T cell receptor beta chains were read from a single sample in a study of cytomegalovirus exposure and HLA in healthy donors. The method was immunoSEQ multiplex PCR; TCRdb's version includes in-frame clones alone and lacks a portion of them. The sample lists approximately 160,000 clones; about three quarters were seen once. What was sequenced was PBMCs. These receptors were taken from a woman in her forties or fifties in good health and CMV-seropositive. CDR3s include the opening cysteine and the closing phenylalanine or tryptophan. A D gene is named only where the DNA matches it firmly. Part of the rows lack a size; the others show once, few, many or a class for expanded clones.

clone_size	v_call	d_call	j_call	cdr3_nt	cdr3_aa
few	TRBV6-1	-	TRBJ1-5	TGTGCCAGCAGCCGACAGGACCGCTATCAGCCCCAGCATTTT	CASSRQDRYQPQHF
-	TRBV7-2	-	TRBJ2-7	TGTGCCAGCAGCTTAGTTAGGGGAGGCGAGCAGTACTTC	CASSLVRGGEQYF
few	TRBV7-2	-	TRBJ2-7	TGTGCCAGCAGCCGCAAAACGGGGGGCCACGAGCAGTACTTC	CASSRKTGGHEQYF
-	TRBV6-1	TRBD2	TRBJ2-1	TGTGCCAGCAGTGGACTAGCGGGGGGGGCGATATCGAATGAGCAGTTCTTC	CASSGLAGGAISNEQFF
-	TRBV19	-	TRBJ1-6	TGTGCCAGTAGTACGCGGGAGAGCTCCTATAATTCACCCCTCCACTTT	CASSTRESSYNSPLHF
-	TRBV15	-	TRBJ1-1	TGTGCCACCAGCAGAGATCTCGCTAGCTCTGAAGCTTTCTTT	CATSRDLASSEAFF
-	TRBV11-3	-	TRBJ1-1	TGTGCCAGCAGCTTAGGATTCGGGAACACTGAAGCTTTCTTT	CASSLGFGNTEAFF
-	TRBV10-1	TRBD1	TRBJ1-5	TGCGCCAGCAGTGAGACCAACAGGGGGCAAGGGGTAGCAAATCAGCCCCAGCATTTT	CASSETNRGQGVANQPQHF
few	TRBV7-9	-	TRBJ2-2	TGTTCCAGCAGCTTTCCCCGAGGACGGGGGTTTGGCGGGGAGCTGTTTTTT	CSSSFPRGRGFGGELFF
-	TRBV30	-	TRBJ1-2	TGTGCCTGGAGCGGGAGCTCGATTCCCTATGGCTACACCTTC	CAWSGSSIPYGYTF
once	TRBV5-6	-	TRBJ1-3	TGTGCCAGCAGCTTGGGAAGCAGCGGCTCTGGAAACACCATATATTTT	CASSLGSSGSGNTIYF
-	TRBV30	-	TRBJ2-1	TGTGCCTGGAGTGTATTTCAGGGTGAGCAGTTCTTC	CAWSVFQGEQFF
-	TRBV6-1	TRBD2	TRBJ2-7	TGTGCCACCCCCTGGACTAGCGGGAACTACGAGCAGTACTTC	CATPWTSGNYEQYF
-	TRBV29-1	-	TRBJ1-2	TGCAGCGTTGGGGGCCGGGGAGGAGGTGGCTACACCTTC	CSVGGRGGGGYTF
-	TRBV7-2	-	TRBJ2-7	TGTGCCAGCAGCTTAGGGGCGAGCTCCTACGAGCAGTACTTC	CASSLGASSYEQYF
-	TRBV6-5	-	TRBJ1-2	TGTGCCAGCAGTTACTCGGGGGGGGATGGCTACACCTTC	CASSYSGGDGYTF
few	TRBV19	-	TRBJ1-2	TGTGCCAGTAGTGGGGGGGATGGCTATGGCTACACCTTC	CASSGGDGYGYTF
-	TRBV10-3	TRBD2	TRBJ2-2	TGTGCCATCAGTGAGTCGCGAGGCACTAGCGGGAGCGCCGGGGAGCTGTTTTTT	CAISESRGTSGSAGELFF
-	TRBV28	TRBD1	TRBJ1-1	TGTGCCAGCAGTTTGCCCCGACAGGGTGGCACTGAAGCTTTCTTT	CASSLPRQGGTEAFF
-	TRBV9	TRBD2	TRBJ2-7	TGTGCCAGCAGCCCCGGGGGGGGGCCTTCCTACGAGCAGTACTTC	CASSPGGGPSYEQYF
-	TRBV4-1	-	TRBJ1-4	TGCGCCAGCACCCGCCGGGACTGGCTTAGAGCAACTAATGAAAAACTGTTTTTT	CASTRRDWLRATNEKLFF
-	TRBV15	TRBD2	TRBJ2-5	TGTGCCACCAGCAGAGGTACTAGCGGGGGAGAGACCCAGTACTTC	CATSRGTSGGETQYF
few	TRBV7-9	TRBD2	TRBJ2-1	TGTGCCAGCAGCCCCACCGGGACTAGCGGGGGGGCAGGTAAAGATGAGCAGTTCTTC	CASSPTGTSGGAGKDEQFF
few	TRBV4-2	TRBD1	TRBJ1-2	TGTGCCAGCAGCCAAGGACAGGGGATTTATGGCTACACCTTC	CASSQGQGIYGYTF
-	TRBV21-1	-	TRBJ2-3	TGTGCCAGCAGCAAAGCGCTTTGCGACAGATCAATAGATACGCAGTATTTT	CASSKALCDRSIDTQYF
-	TRBV7-2	-	TRBJ2-5	TGTGCCAGCAGCCCCGGTAGGGGTAGGGGGAAAGAGACCCAGTACTTC	CASSPGRGRGKETQYF
-	TRBV10-1	-	TRBJ1-4	TGCGCCAGCAGTCCCAGGCCGGATGAAAAACTGTTTTTT	CASSPRPDEKLFF
-	TRBV27	-	TRBJ2-1	TGTGCCAGCGCCGAAGGTTCAGGGTACAATGAGCAGTTCTTC	CASAEGSGYNEQFF